This T cell receptor (beta chain) was sequenced during a study of early T cells in non-severe SARS-CoV-2 infection. Germline assignment: CDR1 SEHNR and CDR2 FQNEAQ (reference sequence). The CDR3 spans 14 residues. Trimming cost V 5 bases and J 5 bases; bases outside gene matches: 8. TCRdb re-called the 5' RACE reads with MiXCR, one entry per CDR3 protein. The data contain around 68,000 distinct CDR3 sequences, around 5.7% of them singletons. V gene TRBV7-9 combines with J gene TRBJ2-5; TRBD1 agrees at 7 bases. Sequences were derived from whole blood, sampled at baseline. This clonotype was sampled from an adult who was a healthcare worker with PCR-confirmed SARS-CoV-2 infection or an uninfected control (not recorded which). CDR3 DNA sequence: TGTGCCAGCAGCCAACAGACAGGGTTTGAGACCCAGTACTTC. This gives the protein CASSQQTGFETQYF.